Reported below is one T cell receptor (beta chain). Antigen: not known. Additional DNA sequences in this sample encode the identical CDR3. V was pared by 2 bases and J by 8 bases, with 15 bases between. The CDR3 covers 15 residues. Germline CDR1 is MNHEY and CDR2 is SVGAGI. The data originate from a study of cytomegalovirus exposure and HLA in healthy donors. On the study more broadly: As an earlier analysis found, around 200 million T cells yielded 117 million unique TCR beta sequences.

PCR was performed using 60 Vbeta and 13 Jbeta primers. Profiled with immunoSEQ multiplex PCR; TCRdb holds only in-frame clones, not every one. The profile shows 120,000 or so clones, approximately 69% of them singletons. Study-level findings and limits: Several V segments, TRBV6-2 and TRBV6-3 among them, could not be told apart and were dropped. Presence/absence analyses took donor sequencing depth as roughly uniform. TCR beta V- and J-gene trimming was later associated with a missense DCLRE1C variant.

This TCR derives from a man in his forties in good health and CMV-seropositive. Sequenced input: PBMCs. The V and J genes are TRBV6-5 and TRBJ1-4; maybe TRBD1 (6 bases). CDR3 DNA sequence: TGTGCCAGCAGTTACAAGGGGGGCGGGAGGGAAAAACTGTTTTTT. Amino acids: CASSYKGGGREKLFF.